This entry concerns a single T cell receptor beta chain. The antigen remains undetermined. Separation by sorting yielded CD4+ and CD8+ T cells from PBMCs. Between the trimmed V and J ends, which lost 0 bases and 3 bases, there was a span of 10 bases. Germline V gene data show CDR1 as SGHRS and CDR2 as YFSETQ. The CDR3 is 14 amino acids. Extraction of RNA preceded its reverse transcription into cDNA, which served as the sequencing template. Profiling relied on immunoSEQ multiplex PCR, and the TCRdb table lists in-frame clones only, not all of them. The sample consists of tens of thousands of clones, 40% to 50% of them appearing once. This entry belongs to a study of CD8+ T cells in alopecia areata. Whole-study findings and limits: Scalp sample sequencing also detects resident alphabeta T cells of normal skin.

The chain couples TRBV5-1 to TRBJ2-7; no reliable D call. Sample: NKG2D-low CD8+ T cells sorted from blood. The sequence was obtained from a human donor with alopecia areata. The chain's CDR3 is CASSLEFGSYEQYF. The CDR3 region has the DNA TGCGCCAGCAGCTTGGAGTTCGGCAGCTACGAGCAGTACTTC.